This T cell receptor beta chain was sequenced in a study of blood T cells in healthy people across ages. Turning to the study itself: Researchers report that template switching captured about one barcoded beta molecule per two T cells.

The people who gave samples were healthy Caucasians from Russia, aged roughly 6 to 95. Each sample had at least 6.5 million PBMCs isolated. The CDR3 has 15 amino acids. Germline V lookup: CDR1 SEHNR, CDR2 FQNEAQ (reference sequence). Trimming removed 5 bases from V and 0 bases from J, with 10 bases in between. PCR was performed a second time for 7 to 11 cycles using a sample-barcoded 5' primer and a J-beta primer mix. TCRdb reanalysed the 5' RACE reads using MiXCR and keeps one entry per CDR3 protein. The sample lists some 1,800,000 distinct CDR3 sequences; about 39% were seen once. Material: blood. The gene calls are TRBV7-9 and TRBJ1-4, with a weak D call TRBD1 (5 bases). The clonotype comes from a human donor in good health. Here the CDR3 reads CASSGGRTTNEKLFF. The CDR3 bases are TGTGCCAGCAGCGGGGGGAGAACAACTAATGAAAAACTGTTTTTT. Drawing the rest from reference TRBV7-9 and TRBJ1-4, the complete variable domain is DTGVSQNPRHKITKRGQNVTFRCDPISEHNRLYWYRQTLGQGPEFLTYFQNEAQLEKSRLLSDRFSAERPKGSFSTLEIQRTEQGDSAMYLCASSGGRTTNEKLFFGSGTQLSVL.